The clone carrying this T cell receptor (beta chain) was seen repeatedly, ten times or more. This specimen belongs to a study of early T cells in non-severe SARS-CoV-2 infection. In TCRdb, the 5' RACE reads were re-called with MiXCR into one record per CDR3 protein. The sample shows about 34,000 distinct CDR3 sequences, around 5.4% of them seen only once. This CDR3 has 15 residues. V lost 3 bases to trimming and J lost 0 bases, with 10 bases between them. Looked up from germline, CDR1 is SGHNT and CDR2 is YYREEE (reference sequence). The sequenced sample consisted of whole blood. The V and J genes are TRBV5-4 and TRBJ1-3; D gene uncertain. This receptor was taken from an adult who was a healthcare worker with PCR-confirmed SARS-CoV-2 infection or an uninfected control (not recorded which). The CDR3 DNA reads TGTGCCAGCAGCTCGCGGGTTTCCTCTGGAAACACCATATATTTT. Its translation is CASSSRVSSGNTIYF.